This T cell receptor (beta chain) derives from a study of shared clonotypes between healthy human individuals (dated by TCRdb to the early 2020s). With regard to the full study: A couple of women and a few men aged 18 to 49 years were included in the cohort. For each donor, CD4 naive and CD4 memory were each run on three plates, CD8 naive on two plates, and CD8 memory on one plate. To estimate repertoire size and how much clonotype sharing occurs between individuals, the study deeply sequenced the blood TCR repertoires of about five healthy adults. Libraries were prepared and TCR repertoires were sequenced by different laboratories using diverse techniques, in order to increase sequencing depth and limit assay-specific biases. Between about 0.8 and 9 billion PBMCs per donor were obtained by leukapheresis.

Including the terminal cysteine and phenylalanine, the CDR3 comprises 16 residues. Only the CDR3 region is kept as DNA, spanning 48 bases read in frame from base 1. The germline V gene encodes CDR1 MDHEN and CDR2 SYDVKM. At the junction V is shortened by 4 bases and J by 7 bases, with 20 bases in between. The research as a whole found: Sharing across a few donors was observed for around 5% of naive CD4, under 4% of naive CD8, about 2.5% of memory CD4, and around 0.4% of memory CD8 clonotypes. Compared with non-shared clonotypes, the clonotypes found in all four sorted-subset donors had higher generation probabilities. Sampling was limited to blood, and TCR repertoires in tissue likely differ from TCR repertoires in blood. Larger estimated clonotype richness was generally found for naive subsets than for memory subsets. Because the study included only a small number of donors, the genetic and exposure-history diversity represented was limited. Rarefaction of sorted-subset datasets indicated incomplete sequencing despite the large sequencing depth. Pairwise subsampling led to the expectation that sequencing depth would affect the degree of clonotype sharing among donors.

In regard to this clone: Its antigen target is currently unknown. No base qualities exist here, and no much larger clone lies one base off it.

Using the deep immunoSEQ assay, TCR CDR3 regions were amplified from genomic DNA by multiplex PCR. Genomic DNA extracted from each cell subset was distributed evenly over all wells of several immunoSEQ 96-well plates, and each plate served as one replicate. For sorted subsets, about 0.2 ug genomic DNA, equal to about 30,000 T cell genomes, was loaded into each replicate PCR. The purified libraries were quantified using a Qubit 3.0 fluorometer, sized with a Bioanalyzer 2100, and then quantified again using the KAPA Library Quantification kit. Every immunoSEQ 96-well plate was sequenced on a dedicated single-read 150-cycle Illumina NextSeq 550 flow cell. The study's own analysis went as follows. Because only junctional sequences without quality scores were contained in the immunoSEQ output, filtering matching that applied to full-length reads could not be performed. Sequences were annotated with PyIR, a Python wrapper for IgBLAST v1.9, using IMGT germline references to assign V/J genes and CDR3. Reads were filtered out if the reads had weak V/J assignments (E-value above 1e-6), no CDR3, stop codons, out-of-frame junctions, or ambiguous translated residues. V3J clonotypes were defined by identical inferred V gene, J gene, and CDR3 amino acid sequence. Percentage overlap between repertoires was calculated by dividing the number of shared unique clonotypes by the size of the smaller repertoire. Repertoire richness was assessed with RTK rarefaction, the Chao1 estimator, and Recon v2.1 estimates of unobserved clonotypes. Generation probabilities for all TCRbeta clonotypes obtained by the gDNA method from four donors were computed using OLGA. TCRdb obtained this table from immuneACCESS and retained in-frame rearrangements with V and J assigned. These tables miss some clones; where compared with another copy, unresolved V genes account for less than half of the shortfall, and the remainder is unexplained. The V and J calls and the clone size are those of that table, but D and trimming were determined from the DNA. The sample data list roughly 2,000,000 clones, and approximately 92% of these were observed just once. The top ten clonotypes cover more than 1.5% of the sample.

For the CD8 naive samples, CD45RO-negative cells were positively selected for CCR7, yielding a CD45RA+CCR7+ population from which TemRA cells were excluded. The donors were healthy, HIV-negative adults with no recently reported acute infections or vaccinations. Every donor was a Caucasian adult residing in Nashville, Tennessee, USA. Blood was collected by leukapheresis, and PBMCs were isolated by Ficoll-Histopaque density gradient centrifugation and then cryopreserved in liquid nitrogen vapor phase. Purity and quantity of every magnetically sorted T cell population were checked by analytical flow cytometry. Genomic DNA was isolated from each sorted fraction and quantified by UV absorbance on a Nanodrop 2000c.

The chain employs TRBV28 and TRBJ1-3, with TRBD1 as a weak D call on 5 bases. The sample was naive CD8+ T cells from PBMCs. Taken with the paper, the label for cell subset or site translates to: CD45RA+CCR7+. The sequence derives from a man younger than 35 in good health. Some clones in this sample may be carry-over from other donors' samples. The DNA sequence follows: TGTGCCAGCAGTTCGCGCGACATTGAGCAGGGCAACACCATATATTTT. Its protein reads: CASSSRDIEQGNTIYF.